This T cell receptor beta chain was obtained from a study of immune evolution from preneoplasia to lung adenocarcinoma. The wider study: HLA loss of heterozygosity: under 7.5% AIS, 15% MIA, about 35% ADC, none AAH. General study findings and limits: Later-stage lesions seemingly showed higher T cell density and diversity than normal lung.

The table came from immunoSEQ multiplex PCR; TCRdb's copy has only in-frame clones and leaves some out. Of about 3,700 clones in the sample, more than 75% are singletons; the top ten hold 14% to 15%. Resections took place in Japan or China from the mid-2010s to the late 2010s. As regards this clone: Its antigen remains unidentified.

Germline assignment: CDR1 KGHSH and CDR2 LQKENI. V lost 0 bases and J 4 bases, leaving 6 bases between the germline ends. CDR3 length: 13 residues. The receptor was derived from a person aged 60-80 years with lung adenocarcinoma. The rearrangement uses TRBV18 and TRBJ1-1; D may be TRBD1 (5 bases). The sequenced sample consisted of FFPE minimally invasive lung adenocarcinoma tissue. CDR3 in amino acids: CASSPPQGTEAFF. CDR3 nucleotides: TGTGCCAGCTCACCACCCCAGGGCACTGAAGCTTTCTTT.